This entry concerns a single T cell receptor (beta chain). What it binds is not known. Germline values: CDR1 MNHNS, CDR2 SASEGT. Trimming removed 6 bases from V and 5 bases from J, with 13 bases in between. The CDR3 is 13 residues long. A universal primer site arose from template switching, and cDNA bore unique molecular identifiers. TCRdb ran MiXCR on the 5' RACE reads and lists one entry per CDR3 protein. The sample shows approximately 240,000 distinct CDR3 sequences, over 12% of them seen only once. This record comes from a study of identical twins. Points from the study as a whole: With abundant cord blood beta clonotypes, insertions were fewer; memory repertoires showed no such pattern. It was out-of-frame TCR alpha sharing in monozygotic twins that models underestimated.

This clonotype was obtained from a woman younger than 35 in good health. Sequences were obtained from memory (CD45RO+) T cells sorted from blood. The J gene is TRBJ2-5, the V gene TRBV6-1; the D gene is possibly TRBD2 (5 bases). CDR3 nucleotides: TGTGCCAGCAGGACGTCTAGCTTGGAGACCCAGTACTTC. It translates to CASRTSSLETQYF.